The count of the clone carrying this TCR beta chain is one. Its antigen is not known. The data are from a study of shared clonotypes between healthy human individuals. As for the study in general: Aged between 18 and 49, the donors were two women and three men.

It was CD45RO-negative cells, positively selected for CCR7, that made up naive CD8 cells, with terminally differentiated effector memory CD45RA+ cells excluded. Everyone who donated was a Caucasian adult who lived in Nashville, Tennessee. The length of the CDR3 is 15 residues. Looked up from germline, CDR1 is MNHEY and CDR2 is SMNVEV (reference sequence). V dropped 4 bases and J dropped 7 bases, with 19 bases sitting between them. Study-wide results and limits: For sorted subsets, rarefaction showed incomplete sequencing despite large depth. Across subsets, estimated richness was generally greater for naive than for memory populations.

Assay used: immunoSEQ multiplex PCR; TCRdb lists only in-frame clones, some missing. This sample has about 1.9 million clones, with approximately 92% found just once. The chain carries TRBV27 and TRBJ1-2; D is unresolved. The receptor was isolated from a young man in good health. Some clones in this sample may be carry-over from other donors' samples. The sample was naive CD8+ T cells from PBMCs. CDR3 loop: CASSSILDGLRGYTF. The CDR3 DNA follows: TGTGCCAGCAGTTCGATCCTGGACGGTCTGCGTGGCTACACCTTC.